This T cell receptor beta chain was sequenced for a study of CD8 T cells in ankylosing spondylitis. The CDR3 is 16 residues long. Looked up from germline, CDR1 is SGHVS and CDR2 is FNYEAQ. Trimming removed 5 bases at V and 4 bases at J, with 19 bases between. MiXCR, run by TCRdb on the 5' RACE reads, gives a single entry per CDR3 protein. Among 150,000 to 200,000 distinct CDR3 sequences listed, over 15% were seen once. Sample: blood, either unsorted or a sorted T cell fraction (not recorded which). This TCR came from a male donor aged 5 to 30 with ankylosing spondylitis or in good health (not recorded which). The chain uses TRBV7-6 and TRBJ2-3; D is possibly TRBD1 (6 bases). CDR3 residues: CASSQPTGSHADTQYF. In nucleotides, the CDR3 is TGTGCCAGCAGCCAGCCAACAGGGTCCCACGCAGATACGCAGTATTTT. The complete variable domain, with remaining parts taken from reference TRBV7-6 and TRBJ2-3, reads GAGVSQSPRYKVTKRGQDVALRCDPISGHVSLYWYRQALGQGPEFLTYFNYEAQQDKSGLPNDRFSAERPEGSISTLTIQRTEQRDSAMYRCASSQPTGSHADTQYFGPGTRLTVL.